The rows below give T cell receptor beta chains drawn from one sample of a study of blood T cell repertoires in COVID-19. Measured with immunoSEQ multiplex PCR; TCRdb has only the in-frame clones, and not every one. In the table there are 280,000 or so clones, approximately 81% of which are singletons. Sequences were obtained from PBMCs or T cells enriched from blood (not recorded which). These receptors all come from a woman in her fifties or sixties who had recovered from COVID-19. Each CDR3 is given with its conserved first and last residue. A D gene is named only where the DNA matches it firmly. Clone size is stated in some rows and not others, as once, few, many or a class when expanded.

CDR3 DNA: TGCGCCAGCAGCTTGAGCGGGACTAGGGGGGATACGCAGTATTTT; CDR3 protein: CASSLSGTRGDTQYF; D gene: TRBD2; J gene: TRBJ2-3; clone size: -; V gene: TRBV5-1
CDR3 DNA: TGTGCCAGCAGCGCCTTTGACAGGAACACTGAAGCTTTCTTT; CDR3 protein: CASSAFDRNTEAFF; D gene: -; J gene: TRBJ1-1; clone size: -; V gene: TRBV9
CDR3 DNA: TGTGCCAGCAGCCCCCGGGACAGGGTCCACGAGCAGTACTTC; CDR3 protein: CASSPRDRVHEQYF; D gene: TRBD1; J gene: TRBJ2-7; clone size: -; V gene: TRBV3-1/TRBV3-2
CDR3 DNA: TGTGCCAGCAGCCAAGACTTAGGGACTAACTACGAGCAGTACTTC; CDR3 protein: CASSQDLGTNYEQYF; D gene: TRBD2; J gene: TRBJ2-7; clone size: -; V gene: TRBV4-2
CDR3 DNA: TGTGCCAGCAGCTTAAGCCCCCGATACGAGCAGTACTTC; CDR3 protein: CASSLSPRYEQYF; D gene: -; J gene: TRBJ2-7; clone size: -; V gene: TRBV11-2
CDR3 DNA: TGTGCCAGCAGTGAATCTTATAGGGGCGGGGGCACAGATACGCAGTATTTT; CDR3 protein: CASSESYRGGGTDTQYF; D gene: -; J gene: TRBJ2-3; clone size: -; V gene: TRBV25-1
CDR3 DNA: TGTGCCAGCAGCTTGTCTCCAGGGGTAAGCAATCAGCCCCAGCATTTT; CDR3 protein: CASSLSPGVSNQPQHF; D gene: -; J gene: TRBJ1-5; clone size: once; V gene: TRBV5-8
CDR3 DNA: TGTGCCAGCAGCTCCCCGGGACAGGGATCCTATAATTCACCCCTCCACTTT; CDR3 protein: CASSSPGQGSYNSPLHF; D gene: TRBD1; J gene: TRBJ1-6; clone size: -; V gene: TRBV7-8
CDR3 DNA: TGTGCCAGCAGCAAGCCGCAGGGGAAGAGCACTGAAGCTTTCTTT; CDR3 protein: CASSKPQGKSTEAFF; D gene: -; J gene: TRBJ1-1; clone size: -; V gene: TRBV11-2
CDR3 DNA: TGTGCCACCAGTGATTTAGCCGGGGTCGATGGCTACACCTTC; CDR3 protein: CATSDLAGVDGYTF; D gene: -; J gene: TRBJ1-2; clone size: once; V gene: TRBV24-1
CDR3 DNA: TGCGCCAGCAGCTTAGGCGGGGTCACAGATACGCAGTATTTT; CDR3 protein: CASSLGGVTDTQYF; D gene: -; J gene: TRBJ2-3; clone size: -; V gene: TRBV5-1
CDR3 DNA: TGTGCCAGCAGCCAAGATCTTTCAGGGGGCTTGAACATTCAGTACTTC; CDR3 protein: CASSQDLSGGLNIQYF; D gene: TRBD1; J gene: TRBJ2-4; clone size: -; V gene: TRBV3-1/TRBV3-2
CDR3 DNA: TGTGCCAGCAGCCACCCGACAGACTCTGGAAACACCATATATTTT; CDR3 protein: CASSHPTDSGNTIYF; D gene: -; J gene: TRBJ1-3; clone size: many; V gene: TRBV28
CDR3 DNA: TGTGCCAGCAGCCAAGATCGCGGGTCTCGCACTGAAGCTTTCTTT; CDR3 protein: CASSQDRGSRTEAFF; D gene: -; J gene: TRBJ1-1; clone size: -; V gene: TRBV14
CDR3 DNA: TGTGCCAGTAGTAGTCCAGGGCTAACCTACGAGCAGTACTTC; CDR3 protein: CASSSPGLTYEQYF; D gene: -; J gene: TRBJ2-7; clone size: -; V gene: TRBV19
CDR3 DNA: TGTGCCAGCGGGAGGACAGGGGTAAATAATGAGCAGTTCTTC; CDR3 protein: CASGRTGVNNEQFF; D gene: TRBD1; J gene: TRBJ2-1; clone size: once; V gene: TRBV9
CDR3 DNA: TGTGCCAGCAGCCCGTTTTGGGGGGGCTACAATGAGCAGTTCTTC; CDR3 protein: CASSPFWGGYNEQFF; D gene: TRBD2; J gene: TRBJ2-1; clone size: once; V gene: TRBV7-6
CDR3 DNA: TGTGCCAGTAGCCTATATAGCGGAGACACAGATACGCAGTATTTT; CDR3 protein: CASSLYSGDTDTQYF; D gene: -; J gene: TRBJ2-3; clone size: many; V gene: TRBV19
CDR3 DNA: TGTGCCAGCACCCGGGGGGGCGCAACTAATGAAAAACTGTTTTTT; CDR3 protein: CASTRGGATNEKLFF; D gene: -; J gene: TRBJ1-4; clone size: -; V gene: TRBV18
CDR3 DNA: TGTGCCAGCAGTTACTCCCAGGGCGGGGAGTTCTTC; CDR3 protein: CASSYSQGGEFF; D gene: -; J gene: TRBJ2-1; clone size: once; V gene: TRBV6-2/TRBV6-3
CDR3 DNA: TGTGCCAGCAGCTGGGGGCAGGCGCTGGATAATTCACCCCTCCACTTT; CDR3 protein: CASSWGQALDNSPLHF; D gene: -; J gene: TRBJ1-6; clone size: few; V gene: TRBV5-6
CDR3 DNA: TGTGCCAGCAGCCAAGGCGCAAGCTCTGGAAACACCATATATTTT; CDR3 protein: CASSQGASSGNTIYF; D gene: -; J gene: TRBJ1-3; clone size: once; V gene: TRBV4-2
CDR3 DNA: TGTGCCAGTAGTAAGGAACAGGGATCAACCTACGAGCAGTACTTC; CDR3 protein: CASSKEQGSTYEQYF; D gene: -; J gene: TRBJ2-7; clone size: -; V gene: TRBV19
CDR3 DNA: TGTGCCAGCAGTTTAGGGACAGGGGGACAAAACATTCAGTACTTC; CDR3 protein: CASSLGTGGQNIQYF; D gene: TRBD1; J gene: TRBJ2-4; clone size: -; V gene: TRBV28
CDR3 DNA: TGTGCCAGCAGCTTTTTCGGCGGGAGGGACAATGAGCAGTTCTTC; CDR3 protein: CASSFFGGRDNEQFF; D gene: TRBD2; J gene: TRBJ2-1; clone size: -; V gene: TRBV7-6
CDR3 DNA: TGTGCCAGCAGTGAAAGAGGCGTTGGAGCTGGAAACACCATATATTTT; CDR3 protein: CASSERGVGAGNTIYF; D gene: -; J gene: TRBJ1-3; clone size: -; V gene: TRBV2
CDR3 DNA: TGTGCCTGGAGTCGACTAGCGGGGGGGTTAGATACGCAGTATTTT; CDR3 protein: CAWSRLAGGLDTQYF; D gene: TRBD2; J gene: TRBJ2-3; clone size: -; V gene: TRBV30
CDR3 DNA: TGTGCCAGCAGTAACCTCGGCGGCAATGAGCAGTTCTTC; CDR3 protein: CASSNLGGNEQFF; D gene: -; J gene: TRBJ2-1; clone size: -; V gene: TRBV2
CDR3 DNA: TGTGCCAGCAGCCAAAAAAGGGAGATAGGGGGCGACTATGGCTACACCTTC; CDR3 protein: CASSQKREIGGDYGYTF; D gene: TRBD1; J gene: TRBJ1-2; clone size: -; V gene: TRBV4-2
CDR3 DNA: TGTGCCAGCAGCCCGAGCGGGAGGGCCGATGGCGGGGAGCTGTTTTTT; CDR3 protein: CASSPSGRADGGELFF; D gene: TRBD2; J gene: TRBJ2-2; clone size: -; V gene: TRBV11-3
CDR3 DNA: TGCGCCAGCACCCAAGTCGGGACTCCTAACACCGGGGAGCTGTTTTTT; CDR3 protein: CASTQVGTPNTGELFF; D gene: -; J gene: TRBJ2-2; clone size: once; V gene: TRBV4-1
CDR3 DNA: TGTGCCAGTAGTATAACTGGGGGCCGGGCTTCTGAAGCTTTCTTT; CDR3 protein: CASSITGGRASEAFF; D gene: -; J gene: TRBJ1-1; clone size: -; V gene: TRBV19
CDR3 DNA: TGTGCCAGCAGTTCCCCGAGTTCGGAGACCCAGTACTTC; CDR3 protein: CASSSPSSETQYF; D gene: -; J gene: TRBJ2-5; clone size: -; V gene: TRBV28
CDR3 DNA: TGTGCCAGCAGGGGCAGCACAGGGCGGACTGAAGCTTTCTTT; CDR3 protein: CASRGSTGRTEAFF; D gene: -; J gene: TRBJ1-1; clone size: -; V gene: TRBV6-5
CDR3 DNA: TGTGCCAGCAGTGAAGCGCTTCTACTGTCCCCCGAGCAGTACTTC; CDR3 protein: CASSEALLLSPEQYF; D gene: -; J gene: TRBJ2-7; clone size: -; V gene: TRBV6-1
CDR3 DNA: TGTGCCAGCTCCCATGGAGGGGTTGGAAACACCATATATTTT; CDR3 protein: CASSHGGVGNTIYF; D gene: -; J gene: TRBJ1-3; clone size: once; V gene: TRBV18
CDR3 DNA: TGTGCCAGCAGCCCAGACTGGGACTATGGCTACACCTTC; CDR3 protein: CASSPDWDYGYTF; D gene: -; J gene: TRBJ1-2; clone size: -; V gene: TRBV7-2